These 16 T cell receptor beta chains were all obtained from the same sample, sequenced in a study of graft-versus-host responses after intestinal transplantation. The assay was immunoSEQ multiplex PCR, and TCRdb's table has in-frame clones only and misses some. The table records around 120,000 clones, about nine tenths of them present only once. Their antigens remain unidentified. The sequencing here drew on unstimulated CD4+ T cells sorted from spleen or lymph node cells, taken before intestinal transplant. The receptors come from a human donor who received an intestinal transplant.

The gene calls are TRBV19 and TRBJ2-7, with D possibly matching TRBD2 (6 bases). Germline loops: CDR1 LNHDA, CDR2 SQIVND (reference sequence). This CDR3 is 15 amino acids long. Trimming shortened V by 6 bases and J by 5 bases, and 20 bases separated the two germline ends. The CDR3 region has the DNA TGTGCCAGTAGAAGGTTTCCGGGAGTGAACCACGAGCAGTACTTC. Amino acids: CASRRFPGVNHEQYF.

The chain employs TRBV7-9 and TRBJ1-1; TRBD1 might be the D (6 bases). Trimming shortened V by 1 base and J by 0 bases, and 18 bases separated the two germline ends. The CDR3 has 18 residues. The germline V gene encodes CDR1 SEHNR and CDR2 FQNEAQ (reference sequence). The DNA of the CDR3 is TGTGCCAGCAGCTTAGTAACCGGGACACTAAACATGAACACTGAAGCTTTCTTT. Translating gives CASSLVTGTLNMNTEAFF. The whole variable domain, filled in from reference TRBV7-9 and TRBJ1-1, reads DTGVSQNPRHKITKRGQNVTFRCDPISEHNRLYWYRQTLGQGPEFLTYFQNEAQLEKSRLLSDRFSAERPKGSFSTLEIQRTEQGDSAMYLCASSLVTGTLNMNTEAFFGQGTRLTVV.

Only a few counts were recorded for this clone. The rearrangement uses TRBV2 and TRBJ1-5; 7 bases align to TRBD1. V was clipped by 6 bases and J by 4 bases; unmatched bases: 6. CDR3 length: 14 amino acids. The germline CDR1 and CDR2 sequences are SNHLY and FYNNEI. This CDR3 is CASSWTGWNQPQHF. The CDR3, as DNA: TGTGCCAGCAGCTGGACAGGTTGGAATCAGCCCCAGCATTTT.

The genes are TRBV18 and TRBJ2-3, with 7 bases matching TRBD1. Trimming at V came to 6 bases and at J to 4 bases, leaving 10 bases not matched to a gene. CDR3 length: 15 amino acids. CDR1 is KGHSH, CDR2 LQKENI, per germline. DNA of the CDR3: TGTGCCAGCTCCACCCGTGACAGGGCCGCAGATACGCAGTATTTT. This encodes CASSTRDRAADTQYF.

This chain uses TRBV27 with TRBJ2-7; the D gene is possibly TRBD1 (6 bases). The CDR3 runs to 14 residues. V was cut by 4 bases and J by 5 bases, with 15 bases left in between. Germline V lookup: CDR1 MNHEY, CDR2 SMNVEV (reference sequence). The CDR3 DNA is TGTGCCAGCAGTTCTACAGGGTCGGGTAACGAGCAGTACTTC. It specifies CASSSTGSGNEQYF.

The chain combines TRBV19 with TRBJ1-2; 9 bases match TRBD1. The CDR3 extends over 15 amino acids. Germline V gives CDR1 LNHDA, CDR2 SQIVND (reference sequence). V shed 5 bases and J 0 bases; nucleotides not matched to a gene: 4. CDR3: CASSLRQGANYGYTF. In nucleotides, the CDR3 is TGTGCCAGTAGTCTCCGACAGGGGGCTAACTATGGCTACACCTTC.

The V call is TRBV9, the J call TRBJ2-7, with D possibly matching TRBD1 (5 bases). The V gene's germline CDR1 is SGDLS and CDR2 YYNGEE. The ends were cut back, 0 bases at V and 3 bases at J, with 13 bases in the middle. CDR3 size: 15 residues. DNA of the CDR3: TGTGCCAGCAGCGTAGGCAGGGCGACCAGCTACGAGCAGTACTTC. Translating gives CASSVGRATSYEQYF.

The J gene is TRBJ2-5, the V gene TRBV18; D uncertain. Trimming took off 4 bases at V and 2 bases at J, with 8 bases between the two ends. The CDR3 is made up of 13 amino acids. Germline lookup yields CDR1 KGHSH and CDR2 LQKENI. CDR3 amino acids: CASSQELQETQYF. CDR3 coding DNA: TGTGCCAGCTCACAGGAGCTTCAAGAGACCCAGTACTTC.

This chain uses TRBV2 with TRBJ2-4, with a tentative D call TRBD2 (7 bases). The CDR3 is 16 amino acids. CDR1 is SNHLY, CDR2 FYNNEI, per germline. V was trimmed by 1 base and J by 15 bases, leaving 25 bases between them. The CDR3 DNA is TGTGCCAGCAGTGAAGAGGGGGGGGACTACCCGGGTTTTCGGTACTTC. Protein sequence: CASSEEGGDYPGFRYF.

CDR3 sequence (DNA): TGTGCCAGCAGTTACTCGGAGGGGAAAGGTACTGAAGCTTTCTTT. Protein: CASSYSEGKGTEAFF. This chain connects TRBV6-6 to TRBJ1-1; D might be TRBD1 (5 bases). Germline CDR1 is MNHNY and CDR2 is SVGAGI (reference sequence). Trimming took 0 bases from V and 5 from J, leaving 13 bases between them. The length of the CDR3 is 15 residues.

The V call is TRBV6-1, the J call TRBJ1-1; D not resolved. Trimming cost V 8 bases and J 3 bases, with 16 bases left between them. From germline, CDR1 is MNHNS and CDR2 SASEGT. The CDR3 totals 14 residues. CDR3 sequence reads: CASPLGGRDTEAFF. For the CDR3, the DNA is TGTGCCAGCCCCTTGGGAGGAAGAGACACTGAAGCTTTCTTT.

The chain carries TRBV19 and TRBJ1-1, with 10 bases that match TRBD1. J gave up 5 bases and V 3 bases, and 9 bases lay outside the gene matches. Germline CDR1 and CDR2: LNHDA and SQIVND (reference sequence). This CDR3 comprises 16 residues. The CDR3 DNA sequence: TGTGCCAGTAGTATGACAGGGGGCGCCTCTCGGACTGAAGCTTTCTTT. Amino acids: CASSMTGGASRTEAFF.

The chain couples TRBV20-1 to TRBJ2-1; D is uncertain. Trimming cost V 3 bases and J 6 bases, with 6 bases left between them. Germline CDR1 is DFQATT and CDR2 is SNEGSKA (reference sequence). The CDR3 sequence is 11 residues long. The CDR3 DNA sequence: TGCAGTGCTAGTGCCGGCAATGAGCAGTTCTTC. This translates into CSASAGNEQFF.

The V and J genes are TRBV7-2 and TRBJ2-5; D is unclear. The CDR3 extends over 15 amino acids. CDR1 is SGHTA, CDR2 FQGNSA, per germline. V was cut by 7 bases and J by 5 bases, with 20 bases left in between. This chain's CDR3 is CASNNGWLVGETQYF. CDR3 bases: TGTGCCAGCAACAACGGATGGTTAGTCGGGGAGACCCAGTACTTC.

This clone was detected a few times. The chain links TRBV5-4 to TRBJ1-3; D unclear. Deletions cut 0 bases from V and 0 bases from J, with 7 bases between. Germline values: CDR1 SGHNT, CDR2 YYREEE (reference sequence). The CDR3 is made up of 15 amino acids. CDR3 sequence reads: CASSLEPNSGNTIYF. CDR3 sequence (DNA): TGTGCCAGCAGCTTGGAGCCAAACTCTGGAAACACCATATATTTT.

The V and J genes are TRBV11-3 and TRBJ2-2; D ambiguous. The germline V gene encodes CDR1 SGHNT and CDR2 YENEEA. This CDR3 is built from 14 residues. V was trimmed by 0 bases and J by 7 bases, leaving 9 bases between them. The CDR3 coding sequence is TGTGCCAGCAGCTTAGACCCACAGAGCGGGGAGCTGTTTTTT. This translates into CASSLDPQSGELFF.